Below are 26 T cell receptor beta chains sequenced from a single sample in a study of shared clonotypes between healthy human individuals. CD45RO negativity and positive selection for CCR7 defined naive CD8 cells, a population that excluded terminally differentiated effector memory CD45RA+ cells. Assay: immunoSEQ multiplex PCR; the TCRdb copy retains only in-frame clones and omits some. The data hold around 2,100,000 clones, with over 85% observed a single time. Sequencing was performed on naive CD8+ T cells sorted from blood. The receptors come from a man younger than 30 in good health.

This chain connects TRBV14 to TRBJ1-1; TRBD1 matches 9 bases. The CDR3 contains 16 residues. CDR1 is SGHDN and CDR2 is FVKESK in the germline V gene. V dropped 1 base and J dropped 4; count of bases not matched to a gene: 7. Here the CDR3 reads CASSQASGQGITEAFF. The CDR3 DNA reads TGTGCCAGCAGCCAAGCGTCGGGACAGGGTATCACTGAAGCTTTCTTT.

The CDR3 is CASRTGQSSNGYTF. CDR3 DNA: TGTGCCAGCAGAACGGGACAGAGTAGTAATGGCTACACCTTC. This chain joins TRBV27 and TRBJ1-2; 7 bases are shared with TRBD1. The germline V gene encodes CDR1 MNHEY and CDR2 SMNVEV (reference sequence). The CDR3 contains 14 residues. The V gene end was trimmed by 6 bases and the J gene end by 6 bases; junction bases not matched to a gene: 10.

The V gene is TRBV7-2, the J gene TRBJ2-2, with D tentatively TRBD2 (6 bases). The CDR3 is 14 residues long. The germline CDR1 and CDR2 sequences are SGHTA and FQGNSA. V lost 6 bases, J lost 3 bases, and 11 bases lay in between. The CDR3 sequence: CASRGGGYTGELFF. CDR3 nucleotide sequence: TGTGCCAGCAGGGGGGGAGGTTACACCGGGGAGCTGTTTTTT.

The count of this clone is one. The V call is TRBV13, the J call TRBJ2-7; D is undetermined. The CDR3 runs 14 residues. Looked up from germline, CDR1 is PRHDT and CDR2 is FYEKMQ (reference sequence). Trimming took off 4 bases at V and 3 bases at J, with 13 bases between the two ends. This CDR3 reads CASSSYDLNYEQYF. As DNA, the CDR3 is TGTGCCAGCAGCTCCTATGACCTAAACTACGAGCAGTACTTC.

This sequence joins TRBV27 and TRBJ2-3; 9 bases line up with TRBD1. This CDR3 is built from 15 residues. V dropped 4 bases and J dropped 4; count of bases not matched to a gene: 6. Germline CDR1 and CDR2: MNHEY and SMNVEV (reference sequence). In DNA, the CDR3 is TGTGCCAGCAGTTCCGGGACAGGGTTCGCAGATACGCAGTATTTT. Translated, it gives CASSSGTGFADTQYF.

This clone was found once. This same CDR3 is encoded by further DNA sequences in the sample. This chain links TRBV27 with TRBJ2-7; 10 nucleotides align to TRBD1. The CDR3 has 14 amino acids. The ends lost 6 bases at V and 2 bases at J; junction bases unmatched: 4. Germline loops: CDR1 MNHEY, CDR2 SMNVEV (reference sequence). The CDR3, as DNA: TGTGCCAGCAGCCCCGGACAGGGGGCCTACGAGCAGTACTTC. This codes for CASSPGQGAYEQYF.

This sequence joins TRBV6-4 and TRBJ2-7; TRBD1 or TRBD2 may be the D gene (5 bases each). The CDR3 has 15 residues. The V end lost 1 base, the J end lost 2 bases, and 12 bases lay between the germline ends. Germline CDR1 and CDR2: MRHNA and SNTAGT. This CDR3 reads CASSDCPRGAYEQYF. CDR3 DNA: TGTGCCAGCAGTGACTGTCCCAGAGGGGCCTACGAGCAGTACTTC.

The rearrangement uses TRBV11-2 and TRBJ1-6; D not resolved. V was clipped by 0 bases and J by 14 bases, with 8 bases between them. The CDR3 has 12 residues. CDR1 and CDR2 from the germline V gene are SGHAT and FQNNGV. The CDR3 coding sequence is TGTGCCAGCAGCTTAGACCGGGATACCCTCCACTTT. It specifies CASSLDRDTLHF.

V gene TRBV5-1 combines with J gene TRBJ2-1; D uncertain. The germline V gene encodes CDR1 SGHRS and CDR2 YFSETQ. The CDR3 runs to 13 residues. The V and J ends lost 4 bases and 4 bases respectively, with 9 bases between them. The CDR3 DNA sequence: TGCGCCAGCAGCCTCAGACCGTACAATGAGCAGTTCTTC. It yields the protein CASSLRPYNEQFF. Supplemented by reference TRBV5-1 and TRBJ2-1, the full variable domain reads KAGVTQTPRYLIKTRGQQVTLSCSPISGHRSVSWYQQTPGQGLQFLFEYFSETQRNKGNFPGRFSGRQFSNSRSEMNVSTLELGDSALYLCASSLRPYNEQFFGPGTRLTVL.

The V gene is TRBV4-1, the J gene TRBJ2-7; no reliable D call. Germline V gives CDR1 MGHRA, CDR2 YSYEKL. V gave up 4 bases and J gave up 2 bases, with 9 bases separating them. This CDR3 contains 13 residues. The CDR3 spells CASSPLATYEQYF. CDR3 DNA: TGCGCCAGCAGCCCTCTGGCGACCTACGAGCAGTACTTC.

This chain links TRBV27 with TRBJ2-2; D remains ambiguous. The CDR3 is made up of 14 amino acids. V was shortened by 2 bases and J by 9 bases, with 13 bases between the two germline ends. Germline V gene data show CDR1 as MNHEY and CDR2 as SMNVEV (reference sequence). Here the CDR3 DNA reads TGTGCCAGCAGTTTAGGAACATTCTCCCGGGAGCTGTTTTTT. It encodes CASSLGTFSRELFF.

The gene calls are TRBV4-1 and TRBJ2-3, with D perhaps TRBD2 (5 bases). The CDR3 length is 15 residues. Germline loops: CDR1 MGHRA, CDR2 YSYEKL. The V and J ends lost 6 bases and 2 bases respectively, with 15 bases between them. The CDR3 DNA is TGCGCCAGCAGACTGAGGGTGGGGATCACAGATACGCAGTATTTT. Translation gives CASRLRVGITDTQYF.

This rearrangement joins TRBV25-1 to TRBJ2-7, with no clear D. Germline values: CDR1 MGHDK, CDR2 SYGVNS. Trimming removed 2 bases from V and 3 bases from J, with 11 bases in between. The CDR3 loop spans 14 amino acids. The CDR3 region is CASSELASIYEQYF. Written as DNA, the CDR3 is TGTGCCAGCAGTGAACTCGCTTCCATCTACGAGCAGTACTTC.

The J gene is TRBJ1-3, the V gene TRBV5-6; D is perhaps TRBD1 (6 bases). Trimming stripped 3 bases from V and 2 bases from J, with 12 bases between. Germline-derived CDR1 and CDR2 are SGHDT and YYEEEE. There are 15 residues in the CDR3. CDR3 loop: CASSSQGPTGNTIYF. The CDR3 nucleotides are TGTGCCAGCAGCTCCCAGGGGCCGACTGGAAACACCATATATTTT.

V is TRBV9 and J is TRBJ2-1, with D perhaps TRBD2 (7 bases). The germline V gene encodes CDR1 SGDLS and CDR2 YYNGEE. The CDR3 contains 14 residues. V was trimmed by 4 bases and J by 6 bases, leaving 14 bases between them. The CDR3 loop is CASSPLGGPNEQFF. Here the CDR3 DNA reads TGTGCCAGCAGCCCTCTCGGGGGGCCCAATGAGCAGTTCTTC.

The genes are TRBV28 and TRBJ2-1; 10 positions agree with TRBD2. V shed 6 bases, J shed 0 bases, and the junction held 14 bases outside the gene matches. Per the germline V gene, CDR1 is MDHEN and CDR2 is SYDVKM. The CDR3 length is 19 residues. The DNA of the CDR3 is TGTGCCAGCAGAGGTACTAGCGGGACATACTTGAGCTCCTACAATGAGCAGTTCTTC. It yields the protein CASRGTSGTYLSSYNEQFF.

The chain links TRBV30 to TRBJ2-1; TRBD2 matches 9 bases. The ends lost 2 bases at V and 6 bases at J; junction bases unmatched: 14. Germline values: CDR1 GTSNPN, CDR2 SVGIG (reference sequence). The CDR3 has 17 amino acids. The CDR3 DNA is TGTGCCTGGAGTACCCTCCCCCCCCTACTAGCGGGCAATGAGCAGTTCTTC. This translates into CAWSTLPPLLAGNEQFF.

The rearrangement uses TRBV6-5 and TRBJ2-1; 12 positions agree with TRBD2. CDR3 size: 15 residues. Germline CDR1 reads MNHEY; CDR2 reads SVGAGI. The junction had 8 bases not matched to a gene; V was cut back by 6 bases and J by 8 bases. CDR3 region: CASSLPTSGSDEQFF. CDR3 nucleotide sequence: TGTGCCAGCAGCCTCCCGACTAGCGGGAGTGATGAGCAGTTCTTC.

The chain recombines TRBV5-1 with TRBJ2-2; D is ambiguous. The CDR3 contains 18 residues. CDR1 SGHRS and CDR2 YFSETQ come from the germline V gene. Trimming took off 0 bases at V and 5 bases at J, with 20 bases between the two ends. Here the CDR3 reads CASSLEGSGSLRTGELFF. The CDR3 region has the DNA TGCGCCAGCAGCTTGGAGGGTTCGGGTAGTCTCCGAACCGGGGAGCTGTTTTTT. Full variable domain (missing parts from reference TRBV5-1 and TRBJ2-2): KAGVTQTPRYLIKTRGQQVTLSCSPISGHRSVSWYQQTPGQGLQFLFEYFSETQRNKGNFPGRFSGRQFSNSRSEMNVSTLELGDSALYLCASSLEGSGSLRTGELFFGEGSRLTVL.

This chain links TRBV28 with TRBJ1-1; 9 bases are shared with TRBD1. Trimming took 6 bases from V and 3 from J; bases not matched to a gene: 8. CDR3 size: 15 residues. Germline-derived CDR1 and CDR2 are MDHEN and SYDVKM. The CDR3 DNA follows: TGTGCCAGCAGATTAACCGGGACAGGGTACACTGAAGCTTTCTTT. This codes for CASRLTGTGYTEAFF.

The V gene is TRBV27, the J gene TRBJ1-1, with D unresolved. V lost 2 bases, J lost 1 base, and 8 bases lay in between. This CDR3 contains 14 residues. The germline CDR1 and CDR2 sequences are MNHEY and SMNVEV (reference sequence). CDR3 in amino acids: CASSLIKPNTEAFF. As DNA, the CDR3 is TGTGCCAGCAGTTTAATTAAGCCGAACACTGAAGCTTTCTTT.

This chain uses TRBV11-2 with TRBJ2-7, with D unresolved. CDR1 is SGHAT, CDR2 FQNNGV, per germline. Trimming took off 4 bases at V and 1 base at J, with 14 bases between the two ends. The CDR3 totals 15 residues. The DNA of the CDR3 is TGTGCCAGCAGCTCCCTCGTTGACACTTCCTACGAGCAGTACTTC. This sequence encodes CASSSLVDTSYEQYF.

The V gene is TRBV30, the J gene TRBJ2-2; 10 nucleotides line up with TRBD2. Per germline, CDR1 GTSNPN and CDR2 SVGIG (reference sequence). CDR3 size: 16 residues. With 0 bases clipped from V and 4 bases from J, the junction kept 5 bases outside the gene matches. The CDR3 sequence: CAWSVGLAGATGELFF. The CDR3 nucleotides read TGTGCCTGGAGTGTAGGGCTAGCGGGAGCCACCGGGGAGCTGTTTTTT. The entire variable domain, with the rest obtained from reference TRBV30 and TRBJ2-2, is as follows: SQTIHQWPATLVQPVGSPLSLECTVEGTSNPNLYWYRQAAGRGLQLLFYSVGIGQISSEVPQNLSASRPQDRQFILSSKKLLLSDSGFYLCAWSVGLAGATGELFFGEGSRLTVL.

The chain is built from TRBV29-1 and TRBJ2-3, with D unresolved. The CDR3 contains 14 residues. CDR1 and CDR2 from the germline V gene are SQVTM and ANQGSEA. V lost 6 bases to trimming and J lost 0 bases, with 13 bases between them. CDR3 residues: CSVDRTSSTDTQYF. In nucleotides, the CDR3 is TGCAGCGTCGATCGGACGTCTAGCACAGATACGCAGTATTTT.

About this clone: This same CDR3 is encoded by further DNA sequences in the sample. The chain recombines TRBV5-6 with TRBJ2-5; tentatively, D is TRBD1 (6 bases). The CDR3 runs to 13 residues. Trimming shortened V by 0 bases and J by 4 bases, and 7 bases separated the two germline ends. In germline, CDR1 is SGHDT, CDR2 YYEEEE. The CDR3 is CASSLEGGETQYF. The CDR3 DNA follows: TGTGCCAGCAGCTTGGAAGGGGGAGAGACCCAGTACTTC. The full variable domain, completed using reference TRBV5-6 and TRBJ2-5, is DAGVTQSPTHLIKTRGQQVTLRCSPKSGHDTVSWYQQALGQGPQFIFQYYEEEERQRGNFPDRFSGHQFPNYSSELNVNALLLGDSALYLCASSLEGGETQYFGPGTRLLVL.

The V and J genes are TRBV21-1 and TRBJ1-5; the D call of TRBD1 is as the table states it, not checked on the DNA. TRBV21-1 is a pseudogene. CDR3 length: 12 amino acids. The CDR3 DNA is TGTGCCAGCTTAACAGGTTATCAGCCCCAGCATTTT. Amino acids: CASLTGYQPQHF.